At least ten counts were recorded for the clone carrying this T cell receptor beta chain. Its matching antigen is unknown. This entry comes from a study of early T cells in non-severe SARS-CoV-2 infection. Study background: Sequencing targeted bulk RNA from unsorted whole blood, leaving chains unpaired. Points from the study as a whole: Matching against VDJdb likely underestimated virus-specific expansions, favoring anti-spike CD8.

Unique molecular identifiers were added to individual cDNA molecules. TCRdb ran MiXCR on the 5' RACE reads and lists one entry per CDR3 protein. The table lists around 30,000 distinct CDR3 sequences, around 6% of them singletons. V was trimmed by 4 bases and J by 4 bases, leaving 5 bases between them. The germline gives CDR1 MDHEN, CDR2 SYDVKM. The CDR3 sequence is 12 residues long. This receptor was taken from an adult who was a healthcare worker with PCR-confirmed SARS-CoV-2 infection or an uninfected control (not recorded which). The material sequenced was whole blood. This chain connects TRBV28 to TRBJ1-3; D call uncertain. The CDR3 spells CASSSKGNTIYF. For the CDR3, the DNA is TGTGCCAGCAGTTCTAAGGGAAACACCATATATTTT.